This T cell receptor beta chain was found in a study of shared clonotypes between healthy human individuals. The donors were adults (healthy and HIV-negative) with no recent acute infections or vaccinations. Each donor was a Caucasian adult residing in Nashville, Tennessee. Genomic DNA belonging to each subset was distributed in equal measure over several immunoSEQ plates. Sequencing used immunoSEQ multiplex PCR; TCRdb keeps in-frame clones, though not all of them. The table lists about 500,000 clones, approximately 77% of them singletons. Trimming cost V 2 bases and J 8 bases; bases outside gene matches: 11. This CDR3 comprises 15 residues. The germline CDR1 and CDR2 sequences are GTSNPN and SVGIG (reference sequence).

Material: PBMCs. The J gene is TRBJ2-1, the V gene TRBV30; TRBD2 matches at 8 bases. The clonotype comes from a woman aged 40 to 49 in good health. Some clones in this sample may be carry-over from other donors' samples. Here the CDR3 reads CAWSRDGRALDEQFF. The CDR3 nucleotides read TGTGCCTGGAGTAGGGACGGGAGGGCCCTCGATGAGCAGTTCTTC. Full variable domain (rest looked up from reference TRBV30 and TRBJ2-1): SQTIHQWPATLVQPVGSPLSLECTVEGTSNPNLYWYRQAAGRGLQLLFYSVGIGQISSEVPQNLSASRPQDRQFILSSKKLLLSDSGFYLCAWSRDGRALDEQFFGPGTRLTVL.